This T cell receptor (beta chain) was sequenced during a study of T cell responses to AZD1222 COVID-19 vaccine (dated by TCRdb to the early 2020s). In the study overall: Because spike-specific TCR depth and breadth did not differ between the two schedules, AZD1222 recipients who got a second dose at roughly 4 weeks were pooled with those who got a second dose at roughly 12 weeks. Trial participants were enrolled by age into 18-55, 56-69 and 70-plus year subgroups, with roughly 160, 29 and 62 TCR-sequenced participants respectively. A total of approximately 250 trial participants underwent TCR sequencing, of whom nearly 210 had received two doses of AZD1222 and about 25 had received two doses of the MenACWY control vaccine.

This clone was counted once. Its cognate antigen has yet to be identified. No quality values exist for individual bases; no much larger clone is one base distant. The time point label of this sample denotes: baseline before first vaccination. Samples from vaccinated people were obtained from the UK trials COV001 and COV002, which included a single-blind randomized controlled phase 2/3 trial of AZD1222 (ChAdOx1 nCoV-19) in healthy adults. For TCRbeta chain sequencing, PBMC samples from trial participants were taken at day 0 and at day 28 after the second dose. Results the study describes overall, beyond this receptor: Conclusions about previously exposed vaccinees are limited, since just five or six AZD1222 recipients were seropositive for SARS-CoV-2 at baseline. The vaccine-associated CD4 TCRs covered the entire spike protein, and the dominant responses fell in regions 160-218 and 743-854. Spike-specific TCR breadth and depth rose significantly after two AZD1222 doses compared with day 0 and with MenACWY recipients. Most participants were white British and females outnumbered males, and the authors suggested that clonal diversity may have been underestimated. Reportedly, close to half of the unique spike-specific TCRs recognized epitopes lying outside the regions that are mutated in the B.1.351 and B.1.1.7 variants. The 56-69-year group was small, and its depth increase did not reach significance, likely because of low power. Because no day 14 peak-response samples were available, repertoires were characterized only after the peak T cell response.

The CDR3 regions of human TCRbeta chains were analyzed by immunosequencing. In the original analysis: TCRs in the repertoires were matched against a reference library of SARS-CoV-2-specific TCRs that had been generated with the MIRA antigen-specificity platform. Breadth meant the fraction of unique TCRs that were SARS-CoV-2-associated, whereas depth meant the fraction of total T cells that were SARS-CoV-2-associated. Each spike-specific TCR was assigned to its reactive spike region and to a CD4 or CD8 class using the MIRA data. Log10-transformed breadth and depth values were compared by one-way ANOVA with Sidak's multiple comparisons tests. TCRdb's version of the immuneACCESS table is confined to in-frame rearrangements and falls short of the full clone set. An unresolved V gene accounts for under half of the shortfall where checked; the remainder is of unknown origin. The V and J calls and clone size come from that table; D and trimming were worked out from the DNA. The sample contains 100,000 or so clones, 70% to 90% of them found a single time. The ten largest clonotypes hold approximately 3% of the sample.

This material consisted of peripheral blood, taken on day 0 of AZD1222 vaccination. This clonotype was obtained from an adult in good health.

The CDR3 protein sequence reads: CASSPSDRADTQYF. The DNA sequence is given as TGTGCCAGCAGCCCATCAGACCGCGCGGATACGCAGTATTTT. The V gene is TRBV9 and the J gene is TRBJ2-3; the D gene is not confidently resolved. At the junction V is shortened by 4 bases and J by 6 bases, with 15 bases in between. In the germline V gene, CDR1 corresponds to SGDLS and CDR2 to YYNGEE. The CDR3 goes from the cysteine to the phenylalanine over 14 residues. The only DNA kept is the CDR3, 42 bases in frame from the first base.